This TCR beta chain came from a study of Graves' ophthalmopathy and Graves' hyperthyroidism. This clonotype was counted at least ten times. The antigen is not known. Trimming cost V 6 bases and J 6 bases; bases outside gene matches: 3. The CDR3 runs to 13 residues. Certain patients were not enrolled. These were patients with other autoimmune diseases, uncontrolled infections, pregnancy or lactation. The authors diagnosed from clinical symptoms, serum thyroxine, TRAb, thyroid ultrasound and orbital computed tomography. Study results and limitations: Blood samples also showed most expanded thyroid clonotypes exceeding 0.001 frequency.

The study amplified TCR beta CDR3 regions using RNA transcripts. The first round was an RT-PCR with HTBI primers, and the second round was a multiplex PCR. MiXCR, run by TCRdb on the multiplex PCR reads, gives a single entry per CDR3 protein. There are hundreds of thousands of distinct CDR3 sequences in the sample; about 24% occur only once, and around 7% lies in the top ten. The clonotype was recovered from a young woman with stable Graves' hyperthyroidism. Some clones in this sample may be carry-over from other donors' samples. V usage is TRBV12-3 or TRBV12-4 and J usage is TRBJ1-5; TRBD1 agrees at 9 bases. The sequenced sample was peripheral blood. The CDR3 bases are TGTGCCAGCAGCTGGGACAGGGCTCAGCCCCAGCATTTT. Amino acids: CASSWDRAQPQHF.